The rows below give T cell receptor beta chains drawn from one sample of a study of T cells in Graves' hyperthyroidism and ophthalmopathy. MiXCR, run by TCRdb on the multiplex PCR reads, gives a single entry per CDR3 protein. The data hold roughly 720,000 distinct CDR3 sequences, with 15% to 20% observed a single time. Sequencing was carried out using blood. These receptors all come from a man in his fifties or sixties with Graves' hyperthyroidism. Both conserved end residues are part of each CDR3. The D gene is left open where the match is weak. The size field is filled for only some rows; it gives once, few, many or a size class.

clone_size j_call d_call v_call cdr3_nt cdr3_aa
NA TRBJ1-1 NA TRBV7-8 TGTGCCAGCAGTCGCCAGACAGCTATGAACACTGAAGCTTTCTTT CASSRQTAMNTEAFF
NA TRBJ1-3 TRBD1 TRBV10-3 TGTGCCATCAGTGGTGGGACAGGGGACCTCTCTGGAAACACCATATATTTT CAISGGTGDLSGNTIYF
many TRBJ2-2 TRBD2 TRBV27 TGTGCCAGCAGTCTGACTAGCGGGTACACCGGGGAGCTGTTTTTT CASSLTSGYTGELFF
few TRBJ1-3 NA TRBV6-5 TGTGCCAGCAGTTACAGCCCGGGAACCTCTGGAAACACCATATATTTT CASSYSPGTSGNTIYF
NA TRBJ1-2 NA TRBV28 TGTGCCAGCAGTTTAGACCCCCGAGGTGGTGGCTACACCTTC CASSLDPRGGGYTF
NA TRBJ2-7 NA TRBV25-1 TGTGCCAGCAGTGAGCCCATTATGGAGGGCTACTCCTACGAGCAGTACTTC CASSEPIMEGYSYEQYF
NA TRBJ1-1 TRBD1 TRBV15 TGTGCCACCAGCAGGGGGGACAGAGGGAGGACTGAAGCTTTCTTT CATSRGDRGRTEAFF
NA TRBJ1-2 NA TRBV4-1 TGCGCCAGCAGCCCTGGGACCCCGGTCGGCTATGGCTACACCTTC CASSPGTPVGYGYTF
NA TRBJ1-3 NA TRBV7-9 TGTGCCAGCAGCTTGAGATCAGGAAGCTCTGGAAACACCATATATTTT CASSLRSGSSGNTIYF
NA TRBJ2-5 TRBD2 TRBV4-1 TGCGCCAGCAGCCGACCGGGACTATCCTCAGGTCACCAGTACTTC CASSRPGLSSGHQYF
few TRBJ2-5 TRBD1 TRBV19 TGTGCCAGTAGTATAGGAACAGGGGTAGAGACCCAGTACTTC CASSIGTGVETQYF
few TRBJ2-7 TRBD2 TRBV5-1 TGCGCCAGCAGCTTGGCGATAGGGAGGGGCATGCCCTACGAGCAGTACTTC CASSLAIGRGMPYEQYF
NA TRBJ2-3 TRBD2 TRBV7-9 TGTGCCAGCAGCTTATTACTAGCGGGAGATACGCAGTATTTT CASSLLLAGDTQYF
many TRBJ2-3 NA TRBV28 TGTGCCAGCAAAAGCCAGGGGACCACAGATACGCAGTATTTT CASKSQGTTDTQYF
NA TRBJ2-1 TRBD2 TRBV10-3 TGTGCCATCAGACTAGCGGGAGGTAGTAATGAGCAGTTCTTC CAIRLAGGSNEQFF
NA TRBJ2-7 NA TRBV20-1 TGCAGTGTTTTGGAGGACATCAACTACGAGCAGTACTTC CSVLEDINYEQYF
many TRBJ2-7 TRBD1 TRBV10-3 TGTGCCATCGGGACAGGGGGATACGAGCAGTACTTC CAIGTGGYEQYF
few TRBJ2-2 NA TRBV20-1 TGCAGTGCTAGAGATACCCGGGGCCACTTGAACACCGGGGAGCTGTTTTTT CSARDTRGHLNTGELFF
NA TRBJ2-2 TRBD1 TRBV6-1 TGTGCCAGCAGTGGCACCGACAGGGGGCTAACCGGGGAGCTGTTTTTT CASSGTDRGLTGELFF
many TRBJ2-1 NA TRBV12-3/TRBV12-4 TGTGCCAGCAGCCAGGTCCTAGAGCAGTTCTTC CASSQVLEQFF
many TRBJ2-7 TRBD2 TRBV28 TGTGCCAGCAGTTTACCCCTCGGTTATACTAGCGGAAGCTCCTACGAGCAGTACTTC CASSLPLGYTSGSSYEQYF
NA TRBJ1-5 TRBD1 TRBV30 TGTGCCTGGAGTACAGGGGATAGTCAGCCCCAGCATTTT CAWSTGDSQPQHF
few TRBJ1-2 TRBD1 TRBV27 TGTGCCAGCAGTTGGGGAGGGACAGATAACTATGGCTACACCTTC CASSWGGTDNYGYTF
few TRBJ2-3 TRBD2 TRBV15 TGTGCCACCTTACCAGCGGGGACTAGCACAGATACGCAGTATTTT CATLPAGTSTDTQYF
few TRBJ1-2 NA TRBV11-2 TGTGCCAGCAGACCATCGGGACAACCACTGCGCAGTGGCTACACCTTC CASRPSGQPLRSGYTF
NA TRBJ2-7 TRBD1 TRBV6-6 TGTGCCAGCAGTTACGACAGGGTTGCCTACGAGCAGTACTTC CASSYDRVAYEQYF
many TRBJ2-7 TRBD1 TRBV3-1 TGTGCCAGCAGCTACCGGGACAGGGGGCACGAGCAGTACTTC CASSYRDRGHEQYF
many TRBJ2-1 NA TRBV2 TGTGCCAGCAGTGAATTGGCAGAGTCTCAAAGCTCCTACAATGAGCAGTTCTTC CASSELAESQSSYNEQFF
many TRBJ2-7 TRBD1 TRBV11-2 TGTGCCAGCAGCTCGCGAGGACAGGGCTCCTACGAGCAGTACTTC CASSSRGQGSYEQYF